The 11 T cell receptor beta chains below were found in one sample sequenced in a study of beta chain features in type 1 diabetes (dated by TCRdb to the late 2010s). Library preparation employed the immunoSEQ multiplex PCR assay. The High Capacity cDNA Reverse Transcription Kit was used to reverse transcribe all of the isolated RNA, meaning that expressed TCRB transcripts were what got sequenced. TCRdb took this table from immuneACCESS and kept in-frame rearrangements with V and J called. Such tables lack part of the clones; where checked against another copy, unresolved V genes explain under half of the gap, and the rest is unexplained. This sample comprises roughly 60,000 clones, approximately 62% of them detected only once. The ten most abundant clones make up roughly 2% of the sample. The sample was Tregs from blood. The sample's cell subset or site, from its label and the paper: regulatory CD4+ T cells. The receptors were sampled from a woman under 30 in good health.

The chain employs TRBV7-3 and TRBJ2-1; 11 bases align to TRBD2. The CDR3 is 19 amino acids. From germline, CDR1 is SGHTA and CDR2 FQGTGA. J was trimmed by 4 bases and V by 5 bases; bases with no gene match: 16. The CDR3 DNA is TGTGCCAGCAGCGTTCGCGAGACTAGCGGGATTTCTCATTACAATGAGCAGTTCTTC. Its protein product is CASSVRETSGISHYNEQFF.

This rearrangement joins TRBV28 to TRBJ2-5, with 7 bases matching TRBD2. The CDR3 totals 14 residues. The V and J ends lost 2 bases and 5 bases, in that order; junction bases with no gene match: 5. Germline CDR1 and CDR2: MDHEN and SYDVKM. Here the CDR3 DNA reads TGTGCCAGCAGTTTAGCGGGAGCGGATGAGACCCAGTACTTC. It specifies CASSLAGADETQYF.

This chain uses TRBV7-9 with TRBJ2-3, with 7 bases lining up with TRBD2. The germline gives CDR1 SEHNR, CDR2 FQNEAQ (reference sequence). The CDR3 extends over 14 amino acids. CDR3 nucleotides: TGTGCGAACCGAAGGTGGGAGGGCCTGGATACGCAGTATTTT. It specifies CANRRWEGLDTQYF.

The chain carries TRBV9 and TRBJ2-7; perhaps TRBD2 as D (5 bases). CDR1 is SGDLS, CDR2 YYNGEE, per germline. The V end was cut by 5 bases, the J end by 0 bases, with 15 bases between. The length of the CDR3 is 15 residues. The CDR3 region has the DNA TGTGCCAGCAGTGGAGGACCTTTCAGCTCCTACGAGCAGTACTTC. As protein: CASSGGPFSSYEQYF.

The J gene is TRBJ2-3, the V gene TRBV10-3; 8 nucleotides line up with TRBD1. Per the germline V gene, CDR1 is ENHRY and CDR2 is SYGVKD. The V segment lost 4 bases and the J segment 2 bases; nucleotides outside the gene matches: 2. The CDR3 length is 14 residues. The CDR3 DNA reads TGTGCCATCAGTGGACAGGGGTTCACAGATACGCAGTATTTT. Its translation is CAISGQGFTDTQYF.

V and J are TRBV29-1 and TRBJ1-2; possible D gene TRBD1, 5 bases. The germline V and J ends were trimmed by 4 bases and 8 bases, with 14 bases remaining between them. CDR1 SQVTM and CDR2 ANQGSEA come from the germline V gene. The CDR3 covers 12 residues. The CDR3 nucleotides read TGCAGCGTTGTCACAGGATCGGTAGGCTACACCTTC. It is translated as CSVVTGSVGYTF. Variable domain in full (rest from reference TRBV29-1 and TRBJ1-2): SAVISQKPSRDICQRGTSLTIQCQVDSQVTMMFWYRQQPGQSLTLIATANQGSEATYESGFVIDKFPISRPNLTFSTLTVSNMSPEDSSIYLCSVVTGSVGYTFGSGTRLTVV.

This clone was counted once. This chain links TRBV25-1 with TRBJ2-2; TRBD2 is a possible D gene (6 bases). The CDR3 length is 17 residues. Trimming pared 3 bases from V and 1 base from J, leaving 15 bases between. Per the germline V gene, CDR1 is MGHDK and CDR2 is SYGVNS. This chain's CDR3 is CASSEFPGVLNTGELFF. In DNA form, the CDR3 reads TGTGCCAGCAGTGAGTTTCCGGGAGTCCTGAACACCGGGGAGCTGTTTTTT.

This rearrangement joins TRBV15 to TRBJ2-7; 10 positions match TRBD1. Germline V gene lookup returns CDR1 LNHNV and CDR2 YYDKDF (reference sequence). The CDR3 sequence is 15 residues long. V trimming: 4 bases; J trimming: 4 bases; junction bases outside the gene matches: 7. CDR3 protein: CATSTRTGGAYEQYF. CDR3 sequence (DNA): TGTGCCACCAGCACCCGGACAGGGGGGGCATACGAGCAGTACTTC.

The chain carries TRBV18 and TRBJ2-1; D might be TRBD2 (5 bases). The CDR3 runs 17 residues. V lost 0 bases and J lost 2, with 14 bases in between. Per the germline V gene, CDR1 is KGHSH and CDR2 is LQKENI. DNA for the CDR3: TGTGCCAGCTCACCACCCCTAGCCGGACGACCCTACAATGAGCAGTTCTTC. Protein sequence: CASSPPLAGRPYNEQFF.

The rearrangement uses TRBV19 and TRBJ1-2; D might be TRBD1 (5 bases). Trimming removed 4 bases from V and 4 bases from J, with 10 bases in between. This CDR3 has 13 residues. CDR1 is LNHDA, CDR2 SQIVND, per germline (reference sequence). The CDR3 nucleotides are TGTGCCAGTAGTAGGGGGGAAGGCTATGGCTACACCTTC. It yields the protein CASSRGEGYGYTF. Filled out from reference TRBV19 and TRBJ1-2, the complete variable domain reads DGGITQSPKYLFRKEGQNVTLSCEQNLNHDAMYWYRQDPGQGLRLIYYSQIVNDFQKGDIAEGYSVSREKKESFPLTVTSAQKNPTAFYLCASSRGEGYGYTFGSGTRLTVV.

The chain carries TRBV5-4 and TRBJ1-2; 7 nucleotides align to TRBD1. Trimming cost V 2 bases and J 5 bases; bases outside gene matches: 9. Germline CDR1 and CDR2: SGHNT and YYREEE (reference sequence). The CDR3 runs to 15 residues. CDR3 nucleotides: TGTGCCAGCAGCTTCGGGACAGCACAGGTATATGGCTACACCTTC. Encoded protein: CASSFGTAQVYGYTF.